This TCR beta chain comes out of a study of blood T cell repertoires in COVID-19 (dated by TCRdb to about 2020). Looking at the study overall: Samples from collaborators originated in the United States, Italy and Spain and spanned both the acute and convalescent phases of COVID-19. The prospective study material was composed of cDNA or gDNA derived from T cells, B-cell-depleted T cells, or PBMCs. Deeply sampled blood TCRbeta repertoires from subjects exposed to, actively infected with, or recovered from COVID-19 were included in the dataset. The repertoires were released in a freely available public database intended as a resource for research on the immune response to SARS-CoV-2. The samples were drawn from two sources: the first 160 participants of the ongoing ImmuneRACE study, and 1,000 to 1,500 subjects contributed by 6 global collaborators. A de-identified subject ID, COVID-19 status, age in years and sex were almost always included in the sample metadata. Where HLA class I and class II types were available, the types were taken from metadata supplied by the sample provider, not from assay-based typing. Paper-wide results and their limitations: The quantity of clinical and demographic metadata differed by source and by participant and was supplied without curation.

This clone was observed a single time. Its recognized antigen is unknown. No base-level quality is on record; no much larger clone is a single base apart. From a lookup of the germline V gene, CDR1 and CDR2 are SGHRS and YFSETQ. Counted from cysteine to phenylalanine, this CDR3 has 15 amino acids. Here the CDR3 DNA is all that survives: 45 bases in frame from base 1. Deletion took 4 bases off V and 3 bases off J, with a span of 14 bases between the germline ends. TCRbeta CDR3 regions were amplified from genomic DNA using the immunoSEQ Assay, a bias-controlled multiplex PCR. The published analysis was carried out like this. The number of nucleated cells in each sample was estimated from the amplification of reference gene primers within the assay. To quantify the absolute abundance of each unique TCRbeta CDR3 rearrangement, sequence reads were collapsed and filtered. For each sample, productive Simpson clonality was calculated as the square root of Simpson's diversity index across productive rearrangements. Not all clones reach the TCRdb copy of this immuneACCESS table, which keeps in-frame sequences only. Checked studies attribute under half of the gap to unresolved V genes and leave the rest unexplained. The DNA gave D and trimming, while V, J and clone size come from that table. This sample comprises about 230,000 clones, roughly 89% of them detected only once. Of the sample, less than 4.5% is held by the ten largest clones.

Participants in the prospective study were aged roughly 18 to 100 years, lived in 24 United States geographic areas, and enrolled through a virtual design. In the prospective study, cohorts were assigned on the basis of participant-reported clinical history obtained from a screening survey and a study questionnaire. In the prospective study, whole blood, serum and a nasopharyngeal or oropharyngeal swab were collected from each participant by mobile phlebotomists. Over a 2-month period, participants in the prospective study had the option of providing additional blood draws and questionnaires. Before DNA extraction, prospective study blood samples were shipped either frozen or at room temperature.

The sequence links TRBV5-1 to TRBJ1-5; no D gene is confidently identified. Sequencing used PBMCs or T cells enriched from blood (not recorded which). The source is a woman aged 25 to 45 with acute COVID-19. The CDR3 region has the sequence CASSLGGLDNQPQHF. The nucleotide sequence is given as TGCGCCAGCAGCCTTGGAGGCCTAGACAATCAGCCCCAGCATTTT.